Listed here are 32 T cell receptor beta chains from one sample, sequenced in a study of a mutant IDH1 vaccine in newly diagnosed glioma. Antigens of these TCRs are unknown. The table came from immunoSEQ multiplex PCR; TCRdb's copy has only in-frame clones and leaves some out. Of about 110,000 clones listed, around 90% are singletons. The time point was: week 11, during vaccination. In every dose of vaccine, 300 ug of mutant IDH1 20-mer peptide was given alongside topical imiquimod. Sequencing was performed on PBMCs, taken from a glioma patient whose treatment included an IDH1 peptide vaccine. The receptors were sampled from a woman in her fifties or sixties with glioma.

The chain combines TRBV15 with TRBJ2-5, with D maybe TRBD2 (6 bases). The CDR3 covers 14 residues. Trimming took 2 bases from V and 4 from J, leaving 11 bases between them. The V gene's germline CDR1 is LNHNV and CDR2 YYDKDF (reference sequence). The CDR3 bases are TGTGCCACCAGCAGAAGACCCGGGGGAGAGACCCAGTACTTC. It encodes CATSRRPGGETQYF.

The rearrangement uses TRBV2 and TRBJ2-5; D not resolved. Trimming pared 5 bases from V and 4 bases from J, leaving 17 bases between. CDR3 size: 15 residues. Germline lookup yields CDR1 SNHLY and CDR2 FYNNEI. The CDR3 loop is CASSRDLAVGETQYF. The CDR3 nucleotides read TGTGCCAGCAGTAGAGATTTAGCCGTCGGAGAGACCCAGTACTTC.

The genes are TRBV11-3 and TRBJ2-7; possibly TRBD2 for D (6 bases). The CDR3 is made up of 13 amino acids. V was pared by 4 bases and J by 7 bases, with 14 bases between. CDR1 and CDR2 from the germline V gene are SGHNT and YENEEA. CDR3 DNA sequence: TGTGCCAGCAGCTCGGGACTCGGGGGAGAGCAGTACTTC. Protein sequence: CASSSGLGGEQYF.

The CDR3 coding sequence is TGTGCCAGCAGCGTCCGGGACAGAGCCTACGAGCAGTACTTC. This gives the protein CASSVRDRAYEQYF. V and J are TRBV6-1 and TRBJ2-7, with TRBD1 matching 7 bases. The V gene end was trimmed by 6 bases and the J gene end by 2 bases; junction bases not matched to a gene: 7. The length of the CDR3 is 14 residues. Germline assignment: CDR1 MNHNS and CDR2 SASEGT.

This chain links TRBV7-9 with TRBJ2-5; TRBD2 agrees at 13 bases. Matching the DNA end better, TRBJ2-7 makes the J call doubtful. This CDR3 region has 18 residues. Germline V gives CDR1 SEHNR, CDR2 FQNEAQ (reference sequence). In nucleotides, the CDR3 is TGTGCCAGCAGCTTAGCGTCGAGACTAGCGGGAGGAAGCTACGAGCAGTACTTC. Its translation: CASSLASRLAGGSYEQYF.

The count of this clone is one. This chain joins TRBV19 and TRBJ2-7; 8 positions match TRBD1. CDR3 length: 15 amino acids. J gave up 3 bases and V 5 bases, and 9 bases lay outside the gene matches. Germline V CDR1 and CDR2: LNHDA, SQIVND (reference sequence). CDR3 protein: CASSAGQGGHYEQYF. The CDR3 bases are TGTGCCAGTAGTGCCGGACAGGGAGGTCACTACGAGCAGTACTTC. Supplemented by reference TRBV19 and TRBJ2-7, the full variable domain reads DGGITQSPKYLFRKEGQNVTLSCEQNLNHDAMYWYRQDPGQGLRLIYYSQIVNDFQKGDIAEGYSVSREKKESFPLTVTSAQKNPTAFYLCASSAGQGGHYEQYFGPGTRLTVT.

The V call is TRBV27, the J call TRBJ1-1, with D possibly being TRBD1 (5 bases). V dropped 2 bases and J dropped 1 base, with 5 bases sitting between them. Germline V gives CDR1 MNHEY, CDR2 SMNVEV (reference sequence). CDR3 length equals 13 residues. The CDR3 DNA follows: TGTGCCAGCAGTTTAACAGGGAACACTGAAGCTTTCTTT. This sequence encodes CASSLTGNTEAFF.

The chain is built from TRBV15 and TRBJ1-5; D perhaps matches TRBD1 (5 bases). This CDR3 contains 15 residues. With 3 bases removed from V and 7 bases from J, the gap between germline ends came to 16 bases. Germline V gives CDR1 LNHNV, CDR2 YYDKDF (reference sequence). The CDR3 DNA sequence: TGTGCCACCAGCAGGGACCAGGGTGGCGAGCAGCCCCAGCATTTT. It specifies CATSRDQGGEQPQHF.

The CDR3 region has the DNA TGTGCCAGTATCGAGGGAGGGACCACCCCTCACTACGAGCAGTACTTC. The encoded protein is CASIEGGTTPHYEQYF. The gene calls are TRBV28 and TRBJ2-7; TRBD2 matches at 7 bases. After removal of 9 bases from V and 3 bases from J, the junction contained 17 bases not matched to a gene. The CDR3 has 16 amino acids. Germline CDR1 MDHEN, CDR2 SYDVKM. Combining the CDR3 with reference TRBV28 and TRBJ2-7 gives the whole variable domain DVKVTQSSRYLVKRTGEKVFLECVQDMDHENMFWYRQDPGLGLRLIYFSYDVKMKEKGDIPEGYSVSREKKERFSLILESASTNQTSMYLCASIEGGTTPHYEQYFGPGTRLTVT.

The V gene is TRBV2, the J gene TRBJ1-4, with D unresolved. The ends were cut back, 2 bases at V and 5 bases at J, with 21 bases in the middle. CDR1 is SNHLY, CDR2 FYNNEI, per germline. This CDR3 is 18 amino acids long. This CDR3 reads CASSERGRPRLLNEKLFF. The DNA of the CDR3 is TGTGCCAGCAGTGAAAGAGGGAGGCCCCGCCTATTAAATGAAAAACTGTTTTTT.

In the case of this clone: This same CDR3 is encoded by further DNA sequences in the sample. V gene TRBV19 combines with J gene TRBJ2-1, with 10 bases that match TRBD2. V lost 4 bases, J lost 7 bases, and 7 bases stayed unmatched. The CDR3 loop spans 15 amino acids. Germline values: CDR1 LNHDA, CDR2 SQIVND (reference sequence). The CDR3 coding sequence is TGTGCCAGTAGTAGAAGCGGGAGGGTCGGGAATGAGCAGTTCTTC. Its translation: CASSRSGRVGNEQFF.

The chain carries TRBV7-9 and TRBJ2-7; weak D call: TRBD1 (5 bases). Trimming stripped 8 bases from V and 0 bases from J, with 14 bases between. The length of the CDR3 is 14 residues. Germline-derived CDR1 and CDR2 are SEHNR and FQNEAQ (reference sequence). CDR3 region: CASGETVFSYEQYF. The CDR3 nucleotides read TGTGCCAGCGGAGAGACAGTCTTCTCCTACGAGCAGTACTTC.

The rearrangement uses TRBV18 and TRBJ2-2; D is uncertain. Per germline, CDR1 KGHSH and CDR2 LQKENI. V shed 1 base and J shed 5 bases, with 2 bases lying between them. This CDR3 has 12 residues. This CDR3 reads CASSPRTGELFF. CDR3 coding DNA: TGTGCCAGCTCACCACGAACCGGGGAGCTGTTTTTT.

This clone was found once. The chain employs TRBV29-1 and TRBJ1-4; D unresolved. Germline CDR1 and CDR2: SQVTM and ANQGSEA. V was shortened by 7 bases and J by 5 bases, with 14 bases between the two germline ends. The CDR3 has 13 amino acids. CDR3 sequence (DNA): TGCAGCGCCGGACCTAGGCCGAATGAAAAACTGTTTTTT. It is translated as CSAGPRPNEKLFF.

The chain joins TRBV10-2 to TRBJ2-7; 10 nucleotides align to TRBD1. J lost 3 bases, V lost 7 bases, and 9 bases had no gene match. The CDR3 loop spans 15 amino acids. The germline CDR1 and CDR2 sequences are WSHSY and SAAADI. In DNA form, the CDR3 reads TGCGCCAGCACTCAAGGGACAGGGGTAAACTACGAGCAGTACTTC. Its protein is CASTQGTGVNYEQYF.

V usage is TRBV19 and J usage is TRBJ2-2, with unresolved D. The CDR3 extends over 14 amino acids. CDR1 LNHDA and CDR2 SQIVND come from the germline V gene (reference sequence). Trimming took off 7 bases at V and 4 bases at J, with 13 bases between the two ends. The CDR3 nucleotides are TGTGCCAGTAATTCCGGCAGGCGCACCGGGGAGCTGTTTTTT. Amino acids: CASNSGRRTGELFF.

V is TRBV6-5 and J is TRBJ2-7; 12 bases match TRBD1. V trimming: 6 bases; J trimming: 7 bases; junction bases outside the gene matches: 10. Germline CDR1 and CDR2: MNHEY and SVGAGI. The length of the CDR3 is 15 residues. The CDR3 sequence: CASRGQGADRGEQYF. The DNA of the CDR3 is TGTGCCAGCAGGGGACAGGGGGCTGATCGGGGTGAGCAGTACTTC.

The V call is TRBV6-5, the J call TRBJ1-1; D not resolved. Trimming pared 5 bases from V and 11 bases from J, leaving 15 bases between. The CDR3 totals 12 residues. Germline CDR1 is MNHEY and CDR2 is SVGAGI. CDR3 protein: CASSEEFRRAFF. DNA of the CDR3: TGTGCCAGCAGTGAGGAGTTCCGGCGGGCTTTCTTT.

This clone is a singleton in its sample. The gene calls are TRBV7-8 and TRBJ2-3; D may be TRBD1 or TRBD2 (5 bases each). The V end was cut by 6 bases, the J end by 0 bases, with 28 bases between. Germline CDR1 and CDR2: SGHVS and FQNEAQ. CDR3 length: 20 amino acids. As DNA, the CDR3 is TGTGCCAGCAGACGACCGCTTGTTGGGGGACGGAGAGCTAGCACAGATACGCAGTATTTT. Encoded protein: CASRRPLVGGRRASTDTQYF.

The gene calls are TRBV6-5 and TRBJ2-7; 8 bases line up with TRBD1. V lost 6 bases and J lost 0; bases outside the gene matches: 4. Germline CDR1 and CDR2: MNHEY and SVGAGI. This CDR3 contains 14 residues. CDR3 amino acids: CASSYRGYSYEQYF. CDR3 bases: TGTGCCAGCAGCTACAGGGGGTACTCCTACGAGCAGTACTTC.

The chain couples TRBV6-1 to TRBJ2-7; D gene uncertain. Germline assignment: CDR1 MNHNS and CDR2 SASEGT. Trimming stripped 7 bases from V and 2 bases from J, with 9 bases between. CDR3 size: 12 residues. CDR3 sequence reads: CASTLVAYEQYF. CDR3 nucleotide sequence: TGTGCCAGCACCCTTGTCGCCTACGAGCAGTACTTC.

This chain connects TRBV5-1 to TRBJ2-2; D may be TRBD1 (6 bases). The CDR3 has 13 amino acids. Germline lookup yields CDR1 SGHRS and CDR2 YFSETQ. Trimming removed 3 bases from V and 6 bases from J, with 9 bases in between. The CDR3 protein is CASSSQGPGELFF. CDR3 in DNA: TGCGCCAGCAGCTCCCAGGGGCCCGGGGAGCTGTTTTTT. Full variable domain (remainder filled in from reference TRBV5-1 and TRBJ2-2): KAGVTQTPRYLIKTRGQQVTLSCSPISGHRSVSWYQQTPGQGLQFLFEYFSETQRNKGNFPGRFSGRQFSNSRSEMNVSTLELGDSALYLCASSSQGPGELFFGEGSRLTVL.

This clone appeared a single time. The chain employs TRBV19 and TRBJ2-6; no clear D gene. The CDR3 is 15 amino acids. Germline CDR1 is LNHDA and CDR2 is SQIVND (reference sequence). Trimming took 3 bases from V and 0 from J, leaving 6 bases between them. The CDR3 DNA sequence: TGTGCCAGTAGTATTAAACTCTCTGGGGCCAACGTCCTGACTTTC. It codes for CASSIKLSGANVLTF.

The genes are TRBV29-1 and TRBJ1-3; a possible D gene is TRBD1 (5 bases). Germline V gene sequence: CDR1 SQVTM, CDR2 ANQGSEA. V lost 1 base, J lost 0 bases, and 7 bases lay in between. This CDR3 has 14 amino acids. The CDR3 loop reads CSVEAGNSGNTIYF. The CDR3 DNA sequence: TGCAGCGTTGAAGCAGGGAACTCTGGAAACACCATATATTTT.

This chain uses TRBV9 with TRBJ1-5; D ambiguous. The CDR3 spans 13 residues. Germline assignment: CDR1 SGDLS and CDR2 YYNGEE. Between the trimmed V and J ends, which lost 7 bases and 2 bases, there was a span of 10 bases. Here the CDR3 DNA reads TGTGCCAGCGGGGAGGGAGGCAATCAGCCCCAGCATTTT. Its protein is CASGEGGNQPQHF.

The chain employs TRBV14 and TRBJ2-1; maybe TRBD2 (5 bases). The CDR3 runs to 14 residues. CDR1 and CDR2 (germline): SGHDN, FVKESK. V was cut by 2 bases and J by 13 bases, with 18 bases left in between. CDR3 DNA sequence: TGTGCCAGCAGCCAACAGGTCCTTAGCGTCCTACAGTTCTTC. Protein sequence: CASSQQVLSVLQFF. The full variable domain, completed using reference TRBV14 and TRBJ2-1, is EAGVTQFPSHSVIEKGQTVTLRCDPISGHDNLYWYRRVMGKEIKFLLHFVKESKQDESGMPNNRFLAERTGGTYSTLKVQPAELEDSGVYFCASSQQVLSVLQFFGPGTRLTVL.

The genes are TRBV7-2 and TRBJ1-2, with 7 bases that match TRBD1. CDR1 is SGHTA and CDR2 is FQGNSA in the germline V gene. The CDR3 covers 13 residues. Trimming removed 5 bases from V and 5 bases from J; junction bases left unmatched: 5. This chain's CDR3 is CASSKQGWYGYTF. The CDR3 DNA sequence: TGTGCCAGCAGCAAACAGGGGTGGTATGGCTACACCTTC. Full variable domain (rest looked up from reference TRBV7-2 and TRBJ1-2): GAGVSQSPSNKVTEKGKDVELRCDPISGHTALYWYRQSLGQGLEFLIYFQGNSAPDKSGLPSDRFSAERTGGSVSTLTIQRTQQEDSAVYLCASSKQGWYGYTFGSGTRLTVV.

The V call is TRBV9, the J call TRBJ1-4; 11 nucleotides match TRBD1. Germline CDR1 is SGDLS and CDR2 is YYNGEE. CDR3 length: 14 residues. Germline trimming cut 3 bases from V and 8 bases from J; bases unmatched to any gene: 3. CDR3: CASSAGQGGEKLFF. In DNA, the CDR3 is TGTGCCAGCAGCGCGGGACAGGGGGGGGAAAAACTGTTTTTT. Supplemented by reference TRBV9 and TRBJ1-4, the full variable domain reads DSGVTQTPKHLITATGQRVTLRCSPRSGDLSVYWYQQSLDQGLQFLIQYYNGEERAKGNILERFSAQQFPDLHSELNLSSLELGDSALYFCASSAGQGGEKLFFGSGTQLSVL.

V gene TRBV9 combines with J gene TRBJ2-7, with TRBD2 identical over 7 bases. Germline trimming cut 4 bases from V and 5 bases from J; bases unmatched to any gene: 6. The CDR3 length is 13 residues. Germline lookup yields CDR1 SGDLS and CDR2 YYNGEE. In DNA, the CDR3 is TGTGCCAGCAGCCCCGGACTAGGCAACGAGCAGTACTTC. This sequence encodes CASSPGLGNEQYF.

The gene calls are TRBV27 and TRBJ2-7; D possibly corresponds to TRBD2 (6 bases). Looked up from germline, CDR1 is MNHEY and CDR2 is SMNVEV (reference sequence). The CDR3 is 14 amino acids. The V end was cut by 2 bases, the J end by 0 bases, with 8 bases between. CDR3 sequence: CASSLASDSYEQYF. DNA of the CDR3: TGTGCCAGCAGTTTAGCTAGCGACTCCTACGAGCAGTACTTC.

The rearrangement uses TRBV30 and TRBJ1-6; D remains ambiguous. This CDR3 comprises 13 residues. V lost 4 bases and J 6 bases, leaving 10 bases between the germline ends. CDR1 and CDR2 from the germline V gene are GTSNPN and SVGIG (reference sequence). The CDR3 protein is CAWTLNPNSPLHF. The CDR3 DNA reads as TGTGCCTGGACCCTCAACCCTAATTCACCCCTCCACTTT.

This rearrangement joins TRBV6-5 to TRBJ1-2, with D maybe TRBD1 (6 bases). The germline gives CDR1 MNHEY, CDR2 SVGAGI. The CDR3 covers 15 residues. Deletions cut 6 bases from V and 4 bases from J, with 18 bases between. This CDR3 is CASRLKRGASYGYTF. The CDR3 nucleotides read TGTGCCAGCAGGCTAAAACGGGGGGCGTCCTATGGCTACACCTTC.